One and the same sample provided the 12 T cell receptor beta chains below, sequenced in a study of blood T cell repertoires in COVID-19. The method was immunoSEQ multiplex PCR; TCRdb's version includes in-frame clones alone and lacks a portion of them. Among 60,000 to 75,000 clones listed, 80% to 90% were seen once. Input material: peripheral blood. The receptor set was obtained from a man in his 60s with acute or convalescent COVID-19.

This clone was picked up one time. The chain couples TRBV19 to TRBJ1-1; 8 nucleotides agree with TRBD1. CDR1 is LNHDA and CDR2 is SQIVND in the germline V gene (reference sequence). V gave up 9 bases and J gave up 4 bases; unmatched junction bases: 19. CDR3 size: 17 residues. CDR3 region: CASSFATSGGAITEAFF. The CDR3, as DNA: TGTGCCAGCTCTTTTGCCACCTCAGGGGGCGCGATCACTGAAGCTTTCTTT.

V gene TRBV6-5 combines with J gene TRBJ1-5; 8 nucleotides match TRBD1. The trim removed 9 bases at V and 8 bases at J, leaving 6 bases unmatched. The CDR3 totals 12 residues. Germline V gene data show CDR1 as MNHEY and CDR2 as SVGAGI. The CDR3 DNA follows: TGTGCCAGTGGGACAGGCCGGGAGCCCCAGCATTTT. This sequence encodes CASGTGREPQHF.

This chain connects TRBV18 to TRBJ2-1, with D possibly TRBD2 on 5 matching bases. V was cut by 3 bases and J by 2 bases, with 11 bases left in between. Germline values: CDR1 KGHSH, CDR2 LQKENI. This CDR3 spans 15 amino acids. CDR3 protein: CASSPRGNPYNEQFF. DNA for the CDR3: TGTGCCAGCTCACCCCGGGGTAACCCCTACAATGAGCAGTTCTTC.

The chain links TRBV29-1 to TRBJ2-2, with 7 nucleotides matching TRBD1. The CDR3 has 13 amino acids. Germline-derived CDR1 and CDR2 are SQVTM and ANQGSEA. J gave up 2 bases and V 7 bases, and 4 bases lay outside the gene matches. CDR3 region: CSAGTDNTGELFF. The CDR3 region has the DNA TGCAGCGCTGGGACAGACAACACCGGGGAGCTGTTTTTT.

The V call is TRBV6-2 or TRBV6-3, the J call TRBJ1-1; no clear D gene. Per the germline V gene, CDR1 is MNHEY and CDR2 is SVGEGT. The CDR3 totals 13 residues. The V gene lost 2 bases and the J gene lost 11 bases, with 15 bases spanning the gap. CDR3 nucleotides: TGTGCCAGCAGTTACCCTTATGGGAGTGAGGCTTTCTTT. Protein: CASSYPYGSEAFF.

This clone was detected only a few times. The V call is TRBV19, the J call TRBJ2-1, with TRBD1 matching over 9 bases. Germline V gives CDR1 LNHDA, CDR2 SQIVND (reference sequence). The CDR3 length is 16 residues. The J segment lost 0 bases and the V segment lost 3 bases, leaving 3 bases of the junction unmatched. CDR3 sequence reads: CASSIRTGVSYNEQFF. The CDR3 coding sequence is TGTGCCAGTAGTATCCGGACAGGGGTCTCCTACAATGAGCAGTTCTTC.

This clone was picked up one time. The chain links TRBV27 to TRBJ2-1; TRBD1 is a possible D gene (5 bases). The CDR3 has 14 amino acids. CDR1 and CDR2 from the germline V gene are MNHEY and SMNVEV (reference sequence). V lost 2 bases to trimming and J lost 7 bases, with 12 bases between them. As DNA, the CDR3 is TGTGCCAGCAGTTTAATTCAGGGTCGGAATGAGCAGTTCTTC. It codes for CASSLIQGRNEQFF.

The J gene is TRBJ2-3, the V gene TRBV5-1, with D perhaps matching TRBD2 (6 bases). The V gene's germline CDR1 is SGHRS and CDR2 YFSETQ. This CDR3 has 18 amino acids. V was trimmed by 4 bases and J by 2 bases, leaving 23 bases between them. The CDR3 region is CASSPVGGRGRNTDTQYF. In DNA form, the CDR3 reads TGCGCCAGCAGCCCGGTCGGGGGAAGGGGCCGAAACACAGATACGCAGTATTTT. Looking up the rest from reference TRBV5-1 and TRBJ2-3 gives the full variable domain: KAGVTQTPRYLIKTRGQQVTLSCSPISGHRSVSWYQQTPGQGLQFLFEYFSETQRNKGNFPGRFSGRQFSNSRSEMNVSTLELGDSALYLCASSPVGGRGRNTDTQYFGPGTRLTVL.

The chain employs TRBV29-1 and TRBJ2-7; D gene uncertain. The CDR3 extends over 11 amino acids. Trimming stripped 3 bases from V and 4 bases from J, with 7 bases between. In germline, CDR1 is SQVTM, CDR2 ANQGSEA. The CDR3 reads CSVENGYEQYF. CDR3 bases: TGCAGCGTTGAGAACGGGTACGAGCAGTACTTC.

The rearrangement joins TRBV3-1 (or the pseudogene TRBV3-2) to TRBJ1-2; maybe TRBD1 (5 bases). Trimming stripped 1 base from V and 2 bases from J, with 5 bases between. Looked up from germline, CDR1 is LGHDT and CDR2 is YNNKEL (reference sequence). This CDR3 spans 13 amino acids. The CDR3 here is CASSQGGNYGYTF. The CDR3 DNA is TGTGCCAGCAGCCAAGGGGGCAACTATGGCTACACCTTC.

This clone was seen just once. This chain links TRBV4-3 with TRBJ2-3, with 15 bases identical to TRBD2. With V trimmed by 1 base and J by 2 bases, 7 bases remained unmatched. The CDR3 loop spans 19 amino acids. Germline CDR1 and CDR2: LGHNA and YSLEER. The chain's CDR3 is CASSQGTSGGVSYTDTQYF. Here the CDR3 DNA reads TGCGCCAGCAGCCAAGGGACTAGCGGGGGGGTGAGTTACACAGATACGCAGTATTTT.

In regard to this clone: This sample includes further DNA sequences coding for the same CDR3. The V gene is TRBV10-3, the J gene TRBJ2-7; no clear D. Per germline, CDR1 ENHRY and CDR2 SYGVKD. The CDR3 sequence is 11 residues long. The ends were cut back, 3 bases at V and 4 bases at J, with 4 bases in the middle. The CDR3 nucleotides read TGTGCCATCAGTGACTCTTACGAGCAGTACTTC. Amino acids: CAISDSYEQYF.